This is a list of T cell receptor beta chains from one sample in a study of metastatic and nonmetastatic thyroid tumors. TCRdb re-called clones via MiXCR from the PCR reads. The sample includes around 53,000 clones, 17% of them seen just once. The sequenced sample consisted of blood. The receptors come from a female donor with papillary thyroid cancer or a benign thyroid nodule (not recorded which). Some clones in this sample may be carry-over from other donors' samples. Each CDR3 is given with its conserved first and last residue. Each record gives: clone size, V gene, D gene, J gene, CDR3 protein, CDR3 DNA. A D gene is named only where the DNA matches it firmly. A row's size may be missing; if present it is once, few, many or a size class.

clone_size: few; v_call: TRBV24-1; d_call: TRBD2; j_call: TRBJ2-3; cdr3_aa: CATSYVTSGSTDTQYF; cdr3_nt: TGTGCCACCAGTTATGTGACTAGCGGGAGTACAGATACGCAGTATTTT
clone_size: few; v_call: TRBV12-3/TRBV12-4; d_call: -; j_call: TRBJ2-7; cdr3_aa: CASSSNGLSSYTYEQYF; cdr3_nt: TGTGCCAGCAGTTCGAACGGCCTGTCTAGCTATACCTACGAGCAGTACTTC
clone_size: many; v_call: TRBV7-9; d_call: -; j_call: TRBJ2-3; cdr3_aa: CASSLGPDTQYF; cdr3_nt: TGTGCCAGCAGCTTAGGACCAGATACGCAGTATTTT
clone_size: many; v_call: TRBV9; d_call: -; j_call: TRBJ1-2; cdr3_aa: CASSPADGYGYTF; cdr3_nt: TGTGCCAGCAGCCCTGCGGACGGCTATGGCTACACCTTC
clone_size: many; v_call: TRBV28; d_call: -; j_call: TRBJ2-7; cdr3_aa: CASSLGRRISYEQYF; cdr3_nt: TGTGCCAGCAGTTTAGGTCGCAGGATCTCCTACGAGCAGTACTTC
clone_size: many; v_call: TRBV7-9; d_call: TRBD2; j_call: TRBJ2-7; cdr3_aa: CASSLGSGSVYEQYF; cdr3_nt: TGTGCCAGCAGCTTAGGTAGCGGGAGTGTGTACGAGCAGTACTTC
clone_size: -; v_call: TRBV6-2/TRBV6-3; d_call: TRBD1; j_call: TRBJ2-2; cdr3_aa: CASSYEVFGTVTNTGELFF; cdr3_nt: TGTGCCAGCAGTTACGAGGTTTTTGGGACAGTCACGAACACCGGGGAGCTGTTTTTT
clone_size: few; v_call: TRBV27; d_call: -; j_call: TRBJ2-3; cdr3_aa: CASSPARHSLAPTDTQYF; cdr3_nt: TGTGCCAGCAGTCCTGCCCGGCACAGTCTGGCTCCCACAGATACGCAGTATTTT
clone_size: -; v_call: TRBV6-1; d_call: -; j_call: TRBJ2-1; cdr3_aa: CASSDPHGVANEQFF; cdr3_nt: TGTGCCAGCAGTGATCCCCACGGTGTGGCCAATGAGCAGTTCTTC
clone_size: -; v_call: TRBV5-1; d_call: -; j_call: TRBJ1-1; cdr3_aa: CASSTDPKGDTEAFF; cdr3_nt: TGCGCCAGCAGCACAGACCCAAAAGGTGACACTGAAGCTTTCTTT
clone_size: -; v_call: TRBV5-1; d_call: -; j_call: TRBJ1-1; cdr3_aa: CASSSQGDTEAFF; cdr3_nt: TGCGCCAGTAGCTCCCAGGGAGACACTGAAGCTTTCTTT
clone_size: many; v_call: TRBV18; d_call: TRBD1; j_call: TRBJ1-2; cdr3_aa: CASSPEGGQGNNRGYTF; cdr3_nt: TGTGCCAGCTCACCTGAAGGGGGACAGGGGAACAATCGTGGCTACACCTTC
clone_size: many; v_call: TRBV6-1; d_call: -; j_call: TRBJ1-3; cdr3_aa: CASSFSRASSGNTIYF; cdr3_nt: TGTGCCAGCAGTTTCAGCAGGGCCTCCTCTGGAAACACCATATATTTT
clone_size: -; v_call: TRBV7-6; d_call: TRBD1; j_call: TRBJ1-2; cdr3_aa: CASSRTGGVGYTF; cdr3_nt: TGTGCCAGCAGCCGAACAGGGGGGGTTGGCTACACCTTC
clone_size: many; v_call: TRBV28; d_call: -; j_call: TRBJ1-5; cdr3_aa: CASSLNQPQHF; cdr3_nt: TGTGCCAGCAGTCTAAATCAGCCCCAGCATTTT
clone_size: many; v_call: TRBV4-1; d_call: -; j_call: TRBJ2-1; cdr3_aa: CASSQPKIPYNEQFF; cdr3_nt: TGCGCCAGCAGCCAACCTAAGATACCTTACAATGAGCAGTTCTTC
clone_size: many; v_call: TRBV9; d_call: -; j_call: TRBJ2-1; cdr3_aa: CASSVGRGSYNEQFF; cdr3_nt: TGTGCCAGCAGCGTAGGTCGGGGCTCCTACAATGAGCAGTTCTTC
clone_size: many; v_call: TRBV6-1; d_call: -; j_call: TRBJ1-4; cdr3_aa: CASSRVSYTGKLFF; cdr3_nt: TGTGCCAGCAGTCGGGTCTCCTACACGGGAAAACTGTTTTTT
clone_size: many; v_call: TRBV20-1; d_call: TRBD1; j_call: TRBJ2-7; cdr3_aa: CSAREGPGQGFGQYF; cdr3_nt: TGCAGTGCTAGGGAAGGCCCGGGACAGGGATTTGGGCAGTACTTC
clone_size: many; v_call: TRBV20-1; d_call: TRBD1; j_call: TRBJ2-5; cdr3_aa: CSARSSVGQGAKETQYF; cdr3_nt: TGCAGTGCTAGATCCTCAGTGGGACAGGGGGCAAAAGAGACCCAGTACTTC
clone_size: many; v_call: TRBV19; d_call: -; j_call: TRBJ1-4; cdr3_aa: CASSPLDAPTNEKLFF; cdr3_nt: TGTGCCAGTAGCCCCCTCGACGCGCCAACTAATGAAAAACTGTTTTTT
clone_size: -; v_call: TRBV6-1; d_call: TRBD1; j_call: TRBJ2-2; cdr3_aa: CASRDRVNTGELLF; cdr3_nt: TGTGCCAGCAGGGACAGGGTGAACACCGGGGAGCTGCTTTTT
clone_size: many; v_call: TRBV25-1; d_call: TRBD2; j_call: TRBJ2-1; cdr3_aa: CASSSPGLANEQFF; cdr3_nt: TGTGCCAGCAGTTCCCCGGGACTAGCGAATGAGCAGTTCTTC
clone_size: many; v_call: TRBV2; d_call: TRBD2; j_call: TRBJ2-2; cdr3_aa: CASSESGTSNTGELFF; cdr3_nt: TGTGCCAGCAGTGAATCGGGGACTAGTAACACCGGGGAGCTGTTTTTT
clone_size: many; v_call: TRBV5-6; d_call: TRBD1; j_call: TRBJ2-3; cdr3_aa: CASSFRTGSTDTQYF; cdr3_nt: TGTGCCAGCAGCTTTCGGACAGGAAGCACAGATACGCAGTATTTT
clone_size: many; v_call: TRBV24-1; d_call: -; j_call: TRBJ2-1; cdr3_aa: CATSDLAREQFF; cdr3_nt: TGTGCCACCAGTGACCTAGCACGTGAGCAGTTCTTC
clone_size: many; v_call: TRBV20-1; d_call: -; j_call: TRBJ1-5; cdr3_aa: CSASQRGGNQPQHF; cdr3_nt: TGCAGTGCTAGTCAAAGGGGCGGCAATCAGCCCCAGCATTTT
clone_size: -; v_call: TRBV6-1; d_call: TRBD2; j_call: TRBJ2-7; cdr3_aa: CASSSASSGLTYEQYF; cdr3_nt: TGTGCCAGCAGCAGTGCCTCTAGCGGGCTTACCTACGAGCAGTACTTC
clone_size: many; v_call: TRBV27; d_call: -; j_call: TRBJ2-3; cdr3_aa: CASSLSVDTQYF; cdr3_nt: TGTGCCAGCAGTTTATCGGTCGATACGCAGTATTTT
clone_size: many; v_call: TRBV19; d_call: -; j_call: TRBJ1-1; cdr3_aa: CASRERLNTEAFF; cdr3_nt: TGTGCCAGTAGGGAGAGGTTGAACACTGAAGCTTTCTTT
clone_size: few; v_call: TRBV28; d_call: -; j_call: TRBJ2-7; cdr3_aa: CASIKQVARYEQYF; cdr3_nt: TGTGCCAGCATCAAACAGGTGGCTAGGTACGAGCAGTACTTC